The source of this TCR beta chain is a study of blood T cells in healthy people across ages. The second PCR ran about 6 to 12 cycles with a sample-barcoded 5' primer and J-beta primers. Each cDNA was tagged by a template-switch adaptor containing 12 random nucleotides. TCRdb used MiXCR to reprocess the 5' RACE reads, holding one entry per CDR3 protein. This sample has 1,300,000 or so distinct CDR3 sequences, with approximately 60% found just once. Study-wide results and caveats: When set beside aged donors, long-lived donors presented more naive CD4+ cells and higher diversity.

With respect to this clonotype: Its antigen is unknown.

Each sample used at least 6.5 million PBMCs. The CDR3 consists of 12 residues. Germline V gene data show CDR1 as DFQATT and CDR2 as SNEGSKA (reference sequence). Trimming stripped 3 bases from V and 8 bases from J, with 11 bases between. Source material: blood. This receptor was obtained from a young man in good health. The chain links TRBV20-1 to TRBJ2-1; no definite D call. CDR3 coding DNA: TGCAGTGCTAGCGTGTGGCCCTATGAGCAGTTCTTC. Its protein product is CSASVWPYEQFF.